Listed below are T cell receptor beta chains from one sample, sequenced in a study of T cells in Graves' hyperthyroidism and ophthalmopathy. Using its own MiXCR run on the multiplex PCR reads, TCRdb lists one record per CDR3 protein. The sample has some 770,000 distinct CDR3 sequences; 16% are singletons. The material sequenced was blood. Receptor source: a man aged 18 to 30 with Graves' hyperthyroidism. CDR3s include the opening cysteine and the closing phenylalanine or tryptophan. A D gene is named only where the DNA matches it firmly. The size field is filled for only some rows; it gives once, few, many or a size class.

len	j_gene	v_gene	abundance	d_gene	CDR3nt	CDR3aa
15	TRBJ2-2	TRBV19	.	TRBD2	TGTGCCAGTAGTATCCTAGCGGGAGGGGGACGGGAGCTGTTTTTT	CASSILAGGGRELFF
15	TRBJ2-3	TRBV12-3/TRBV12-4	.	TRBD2	TGTGCCAGCAGTTGGGGACTAGCGGGGGCATATACGCAGTATTTT	CASSWGLAGAYTQYF
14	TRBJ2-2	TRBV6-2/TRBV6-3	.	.	TGTGCCAGCAGTTTATCGGGGAACACCGGGGAGCTGCTTTTT	CASSLSGNTGELLF
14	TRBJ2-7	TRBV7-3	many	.	TGTGCCGCCTCCCCCGGGACAAGCTCTACGAGGCAGTACTTC	CAASPGTSSTRQYF
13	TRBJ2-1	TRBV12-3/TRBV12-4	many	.	TGTGCCAGCAGTTCGACTCGCTACAATGAGCAGTTCTTC	CASSSTRYNEQFF
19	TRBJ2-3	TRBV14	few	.	TGTGCCAGCAGCCAGCTGGGGGCCCTTGGACGGGAGAGCACAGATACGCAGTATTTT	CASSQLGALGRESTDTQYF
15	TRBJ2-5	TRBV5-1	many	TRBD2	TGCGCCAGCAGCTTTAGACTAGCGGCCCAAGAGACCCAGTACTTC	CASSFRLAAQETQYF
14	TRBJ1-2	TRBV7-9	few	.	TGTGCCAGCAGCTTAGGTTCGCCTCGCTATGGCTACACCTTC	CASSLGSPRYGYTF
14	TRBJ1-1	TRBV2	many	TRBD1	TGTGCCAGCAGTCCCCGACAGGGCACCACTGAAGCTTTCTTT	CASSPRQGTTEAFF
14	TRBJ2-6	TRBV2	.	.	TGTGCCAGAGAGGGGGAGACGGGGGCCGACGTCCTGACTTTC	CAREGETGADVLTF
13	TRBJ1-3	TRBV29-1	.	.	TGCAGCGTTGGTGGGGGGTTTGGAAACACCATATATTTT	CSVGGGFGNTIYF
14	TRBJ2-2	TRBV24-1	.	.	TGTACCACCAGTGATTTGCCCGGGCCCGGGGAGCTGTTTTTT	CTTSDLPGPGELFF
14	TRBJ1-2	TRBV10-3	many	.	TGTGCCATCAGTGAGTCTGAAAGCGTCCCCAACTACACCTTC	CAISESESVPNYTF
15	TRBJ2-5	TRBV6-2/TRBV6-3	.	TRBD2	TGTGCCTGCAGTCCCCCGGGGGGGGCAGGGGAGACCCAGTACTTC	CACSPPGGAGETQYF
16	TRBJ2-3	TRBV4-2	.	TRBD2	TGTGCCAGCAGCCATCCAGCGGGGGGAGGAACAGATACGCAGTATTTT	CASSHPAGGGTDTQYF
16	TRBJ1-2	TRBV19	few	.	TGTGCCAGTAGTCCCCTCGGGACACACCAGGCCTATGGCTACACCTTC	CASSPLGTHQAYGYTF
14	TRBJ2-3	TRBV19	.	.	TGTGCCAGTGCCCTCCGGGCCCGCCCAGATACGCAGTATTTT	CASALRARPDTQYF
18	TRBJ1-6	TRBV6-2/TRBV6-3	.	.	TGTGCCAGCAGAGTCGGGACTTCGTGGGGTTCCTATAATTCACCCCTCCACTTT	CASRVGTSWGSYNSPLHF
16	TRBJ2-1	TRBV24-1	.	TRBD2	TGTGCCACCAGTGATCACGGGACTAGAGGGGGTAATGAGCAGTTCTTC	CATSDHGTRGGNEQFF
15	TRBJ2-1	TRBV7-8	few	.	TGTGCCAGCAGCTTTTCCCGACTCCCCTACAATGAGCAGTTCTTC	CASSFSRLPYNEQFF
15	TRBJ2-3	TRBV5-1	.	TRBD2	TGCGCCAGCAGAATAGCGGGAGGGCCTACAGATACGCAGTATTTT	CASRIAGGPTDTQYF
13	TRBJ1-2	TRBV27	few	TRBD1	TGTGCCAGCAGTTTAAGGGGACAGGGGTCCTACACCTTC	CASSLRGQGSYTF
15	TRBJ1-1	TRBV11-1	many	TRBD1	TGTGCCAGCAGCTTATCCGGGACAGGGTTGGTTGAAGCTTTCTTT	CASSLSGTGLVEAFF
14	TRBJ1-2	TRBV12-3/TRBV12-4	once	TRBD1	TGTGCCAGCAGCAACTACGGACAGGGCTATGGCTACACCTTC	CASSNYGQGYGYTF
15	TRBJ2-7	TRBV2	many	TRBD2	TGTGCCAGCAACCCACTAGCGGGGAACTCCTACGAGCAGTACTTC	CASNPLAGNSYEQYF
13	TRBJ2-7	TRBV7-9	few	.	TGTGCCAGCAGCTTGACGGAGACCTACGAGCAGTACTTC	CASSLTETYEQYF
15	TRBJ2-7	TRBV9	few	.	TGTGCCAGCAGCGTAGGCAGCGGACTTTCCTACGAGCAGTACTTC	CASSVGSGLSYEQYF
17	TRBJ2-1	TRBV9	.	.	TGTGCCAGCACCGCAGCCCGCGAGGGGGGGGGCACAAGGGAGCAGTTCTTC	CASTAAREGGGTREQFF
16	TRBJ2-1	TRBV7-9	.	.	TGTGCCAGCAGCTTATATGCAGGGGGGATTTACAATGAGCAGTTCTTC	CASSLYAGGIYNEQFF
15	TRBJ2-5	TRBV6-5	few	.	TGTGCCAGCAGTTATGGTGAGCGGTCACTAGAGACCCAGTACTTC	CASSYGERSLETQYF
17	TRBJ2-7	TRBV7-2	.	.	TGTGCCAGCAGCCCGCAGGGTGGGACATTGGTCTCCTACGAGCAGTACTTC	CASSPQGGTLVSYEQYF
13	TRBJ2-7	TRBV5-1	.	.	TGCGCCAGCAGCTCCTCAGGGTACCACGAGCAGTACTTC	CASSSSGYHEQYF
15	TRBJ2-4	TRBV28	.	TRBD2	TGTGCCAGCAGCTCCAGCGGGGGAGCCAAAAACATTCAGTACTTC	CASSSSGGAKNIQYF
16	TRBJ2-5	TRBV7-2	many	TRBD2	TGTGCCAGCAGCTTGTCAGCGGGGTCGGTCCAAGAGACCCAGTACTTC	CASSLSAGSVQETQYF
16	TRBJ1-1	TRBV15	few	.	TGTGCCACCAGCAGGGCTGCGGGGTTCATGAACACTGAAGCTTTCTTT	CATSRAAGFMNTEAFF
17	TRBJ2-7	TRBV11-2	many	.	TGTGCCAGCTCCGACGAAATCGCTTGGGGAGCATCCTACGAGCAGTACTTC	CASSDEIAWGASYEQYF
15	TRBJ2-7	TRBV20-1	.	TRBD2	TGCAGTGCTAAAGGAATATCTAGCGGCGGGGTCGAGCAGTACTTC	CSAKGISSGGVEQYF
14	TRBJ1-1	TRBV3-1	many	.	TGTGCCAGCAGCCAAGTCGGGGGCATCCCTGAAGCTTTCTTT	CASSQVGGIPEAFF
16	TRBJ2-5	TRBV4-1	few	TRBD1	TGCGCCAGCAGCTCAAGGGGACAGGGCCCGAGGGGGACCCAGTACTTC	CASSSRGQGPRGTQYF
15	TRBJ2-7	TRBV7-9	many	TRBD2	TGTGCCAGCAGCTCAGGACTAGTCTTCACGGGCGAGCAGTACTTC	CASSSGLVFTGEQYF
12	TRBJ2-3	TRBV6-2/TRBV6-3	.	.	TGTGCCAGCAGTCCGGAAACGGGTACGCAGTATTTT	CASSPETGTQYF
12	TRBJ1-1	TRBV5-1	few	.	TGCGCCAGCAGCTTCGATGACACTGAAGCTTTCTTT	CASSFDDTEAFF
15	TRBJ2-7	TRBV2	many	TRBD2	TGTGCCAGCAGTGACGGGACTAGCGGGCATGACGAGCAGTACTTC	CASSDGTSGHDEQYF
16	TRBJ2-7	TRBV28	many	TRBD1	TGTGCCAGCAGCGCGTATACAGGGGACCACTCCTACGAGCAGTACTTC	CASSAYTGDHSYEQYF
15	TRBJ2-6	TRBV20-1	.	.	TGCAGTGCCTTGCAGGGTTCCTCTGGGGCCAACGTCCTGACTTTC	CSALQGSSGANVLTF
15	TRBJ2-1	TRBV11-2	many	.	TGTGCCAGCAGCCAAGCCCAGCGGAAGTACAATGAGCAGTTCTTC	CASSQAQRKYNEQFF
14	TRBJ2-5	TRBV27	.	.	TGTGCCAGCAGCCTGACAGCCACCTATGGGACCCAGTACTTC	CASSLTATYGTQYF
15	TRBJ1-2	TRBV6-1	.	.	TGTGCCAGCAGTTCGCTTACAGTAGTGAACTATGGCTACACCTTC	CASSSLTVVNYGYTF
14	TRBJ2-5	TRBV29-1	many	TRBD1	TGCAGCGTTGAAGTCAGGGGGCGCGGGGAGACCCAGTACTTC	CSVEVRGRGETQYF
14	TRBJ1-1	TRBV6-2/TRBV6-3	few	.	TGTGCCAGCAGTTACCCGCTGGGCAACACTGAAGCTTTCTTT	CASSYPLGNTEAFF
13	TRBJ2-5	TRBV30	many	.	TGTGCCTGGAGTGTAGAAGGGGGAGAGACCCAGTACTTC	CAWSVEGGETQYF
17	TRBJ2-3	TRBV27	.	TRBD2	TGTGCCAGCAGTCTCCTCCAAGCGGGAGGGCCGGCAGATACGCAGTATTTT	CASSLLQAGGPADTQYF
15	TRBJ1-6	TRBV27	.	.	TGTGCCAGCAGTTTTTTCCGAGGGTTGGATTCACCCCTCCACTTT	CASSFFRGLDSPLHF